This TCR beta chain was sequenced in a study of radiation and T cells in renal cell carcinoma. Broader study findings: From baseline, blood top tumor clonotypes peaked at 2 weeks post-radiation. No pretreatment tumor biopsies were available for baseline clonotypes.

Time point meaning: blood 4 weeks post-SBRT, at nephrectomy. Noted treatment: 15 Gy SBRT to primary tumor, nephrectomy 4 weeks later. Nephrectomy followed 15 Gy stereotactic body radiation by 4 weeks. After SBRT, blood was collected at 2 and 4 weeks, plus baseline. The data were produced by immunoSEQ multiplex PCR, yet TCRdb's version contains in-frame clones alone and is incomplete. This sample carries about 170,000 clones, 88% of them seen once, and the ten largest clones take 11%. This clone was found once. What it binds is not known. Germline-derived CDR1 and CDR2 are SNHLY and FYNNEI. The CDR3 consists of 13 residues. V was clipped by 3 bases and J by 5 bases, with 10 bases between them.

This clonotype was sampled from a woman in her 50s with renal cell carcinoma. Here the sequenced sample was blood, taken from a patient whose treatment included radiotherapy and nephrectomy. The chain uses TRBV2 and TRBJ1-1; D is unclear. In nucleotides, the CDR3 is TGTGCCAGCAGTGATATCGAGGGTACTGAAGCTTTCTTT. The encoded protein is CASSDIEGTEAFF.